Following are 9 T cell receptor beta chains from one sample sequenced in a study of blood T cell repertoires in COVID-19. Some clones are missing from TCRdb's copy, which holds only in-frame ones; the method was immunoSEQ multiplex PCR. Found here are about 130,000 clones, roughly 80% of them singletons; the top ten hold approximately 11%. The sample was peripheral blood. All receptors derive from a man aged 55-75 years who had recovered from COVID-19.

The chain has TRBV11-1 and TRBJ2-7; 9 bases line up with TRBD1. The CDR3 contains 15 residues. Germline V gene data show CDR1 as SGHAT and CDR2 as FQDESV (reference sequence). J lost 3 bases, V lost 4 bases, and 7 bases had no gene match. The chain's CDR3 is CASSSHRGQGYEQYF. The CDR3 DNA reads TGTGCCAGCAGCTCGCACAGGGGGCAGGGCTACGAGCAGTACTTC.

The chain carries TRBV7-2 and TRBJ2-5, with a weak D call TRBD2 (6 bases). This CDR3 is built from 15 residues. Looked up from germline, CDR1 is SGHTA and CDR2 is FQGNSA. Trimming stripped 1 base from V and 3 bases from J, with 12 bases between. The CDR3 bases are TGTGCCAGCAGCTTAGGTTACGGCGGGAAAGAGACCCAGTACTTC. Amino acids: CASSLGYGGKETQYF.

The gene calls are TRBV4-2 and TRBJ2-7; TRBD1 is a possible D gene (5 bases). The CDR3 consists of 15 residues. Germline V lookup: CDR1 LGHNA, CDR2 YNFKEQ. Deletions cut 0 bases from V and 3 bases from J, with 12 bases between. The CDR3: CASSQDLGVLYEQYF. The CDR3 region has the DNA TGTGCCAGCAGCCAAGATCTAGGGGTACTCTACGAGCAGTACTTC.

V usage is TRBV7-3 and J usage is TRBJ2-3, with 9 bases lining up with TRBD2. With 5 bases clipped from V and 6 bases from J, the junction kept 6 bases outside the gene matches. The germline V gene has CDR1 SGHTA and CDR2 FQGTGA. The CDR3 has 14 amino acids. Here the CDR3 reads CASSDSGSSDTQYF. Written as DNA, the CDR3 is TGTGCCAGCAGCGATAGCGGGAGTAGTGATACGCAGTATTTT.

The chain couples TRBV7-8 to TRBJ1-6; the match to TRBD1 covers 9 bases. Germline assignment: CDR1 SGHVS and CDR2 FQNEAQ. The CDR3 spans 18 residues. V shed 0 bases and J 5 bases; nucleotides not matched to a gene: 8. CDR3 in DNA: TGTGCCAGCAGCTTAGCGGCCCGGACAGGGGCGAATAATTCACCCCTCCACTTT. Translated: CASSLAARTGANNSPLHF. Full variable domain (remainder filled in from reference TRBV7-8 and TRBJ1-6): GAGVSQSPRYKVAKRGQDVALRCDPISGHVSLFWYQQALGQGPEFLTYFQNEAQLDKSGLPSDRFFAERPEGSVSTLKIQRTQQEDSAVYLCASSLAARTGANNSPLHFGNGTRLTVT.

In its sample, this clone was seen once. The gene calls are TRBV5-5 and TRBJ1-4; D perhaps matches TRBD1 (5 bases). V was clipped by 4 bases and J by 3 bases, with 10 bases between them. The CDR3 runs 14 residues. Germline assignment: CDR1 SGHKS and CDR2 YYEKEE (reference sequence). CDR3 nucleotide sequence: TGTGCCAGCAGCATACAGGAGTCTAATGAAAAACTGTTTTTT. This gives the protein CASSIQESNEKLFF. Complete variable domain (other parts from reference TRBV5-5 and TRBJ1-4): DAGVTQSPTHLIKTRGQQVTLRCSPISGHKSVSWYQQVLGQGPQFIFQYYEKEERGRGNFPDRFSARQFPNYSSELNVNALLLGDSALYLCASSIQESNEKLFFGSGTQLSVL.

The gene calls are TRBV19 and TRBJ1-2; a possible D gene is TRBD1 (5 bases). The CDR3 length is 12 residues. Germline V lookup: CDR1 LNHDA, CDR2 SQIVND (reference sequence). V lost 6 bases and J 6 bases, leaving 11 bases between the germline ends. Here the CDR3 reads CASRATEDGYTF. The CDR3 nucleotides are TGTGCCAGTAGGGCGACAGAGGATGGCTACACCTTC.

This clone has more than one count but fewer than ten. This chain links TRBV11-3 with TRBJ2-3; 8 nucleotides match TRBD1. With 1 base clipped from V and 5 bases from J, the junction kept 14 bases outside the gene matches. This CDR3 has 18 residues. CDR1 SGHNT and CDR2 YENEEA come from the germline V gene. The CDR3 loop is CASSLGRWGQVMQDTQYF. For the CDR3, the DNA is TGTGCCAGCAGCTTAGGCCGCTGGGGACAGGTTATGCAAGATACGCAGTATTTT.

This chain uses TRBV5-5 with TRBJ1-2; D is ambiguous. The CDR3 consists of 14 residues. In germline, CDR1 is SGHKS, CDR2 YYEKEE (reference sequence). The V end was cut by 5 bases, the J end by 1 base, with 12 bases between. The chain's CDR3 is CASRSTGGNYGYTF. In nucleotides, the CDR3 is TGTGCCAGCAGATCAACCGGAGGTAACTATGGCTACACCTTC.